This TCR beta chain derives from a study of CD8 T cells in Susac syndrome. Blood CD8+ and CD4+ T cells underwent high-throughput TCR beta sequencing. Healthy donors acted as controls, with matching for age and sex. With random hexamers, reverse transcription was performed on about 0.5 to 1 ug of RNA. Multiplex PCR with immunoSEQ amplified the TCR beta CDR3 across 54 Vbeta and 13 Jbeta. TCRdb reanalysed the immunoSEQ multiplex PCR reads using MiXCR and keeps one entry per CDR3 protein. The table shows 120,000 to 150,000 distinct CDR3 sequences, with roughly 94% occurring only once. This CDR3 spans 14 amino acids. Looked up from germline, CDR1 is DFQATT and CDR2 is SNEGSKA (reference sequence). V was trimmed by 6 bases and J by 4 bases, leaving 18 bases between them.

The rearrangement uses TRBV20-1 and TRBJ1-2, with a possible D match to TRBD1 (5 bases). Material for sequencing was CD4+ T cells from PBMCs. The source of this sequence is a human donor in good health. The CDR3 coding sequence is TGCAGTGCCGCACCAGGGCGGGGGGTCTATGGCTACACCTTC. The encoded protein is CSAAPGRGVYGYTF.